The entry below describes one T cell receptor (beta chain). Antigen specificity is unknown. The PCR was carried out with 60 Vbeta primers and 13 Jbeta primers. Here immunoSEQ multiplex PCR was the method, and the copy in TCRdb shows in-frame clones only, minus some. The table includes approximately 140,000 clones, around 70% detected once. The data are from a study of cytomegalovirus exposure and HLA in healthy donors. Study-wide results and caveats: Later analysis identified 15,000 to 20,000 TCR beta sequences associated with HLA alleles, using a false discovery rate threshold of 0.05. One later analysis reportedly identified an Asian-associated ancestry cluster that showed fewer N-insertions than the roughly 600-donor mean. In a later analysis, the majority of CMV-associated beta chains seemingly showed HLA restriction.

Losses at the gene ends were 5 bases for V and 7 bases for J; bases not matched to a gene: 9. The germline V gene encodes CDR1 SEHNR and CDR2 FQNEAQ (reference sequence). CDR3 length: 14 residues. The genes are TRBV7-9 and TRBJ2-7; 9 bases line up with TRBD1. The receptor was isolated from a human donor in good health. Input material: PBMCs. The CDR3 bases are TGTGCCAGCAGCCGGACAGGGGTCTGGGGGGAGCAGTACTTC. This encodes CASSRTGVWGEQYF.